The 27 T cell receptor beta chains in this list originate from one sample, sequenced in a study of Graves' ophthalmopathy and Graves' hyperthyroidism. The sequenced template was RNA, covering the TCR beta CDR3 region. The first-round RT-PCR employed HTBI primers together with the Qiagen OneStep RT-PCR kit. A multiplex PCR was then performed as the second round. TCRdb analysed the multiplex PCR reads with MiXCR anew, one entry per CDR3 protein. The table records about 640,000 distinct CDR3 sequences, about 38% of them present only once. Specimen: peripheral blood. These receptors all come from an adult man with Graves' ophthalmopathy.

The genes are TRBV29-1 and TRBJ1-1; D call uncertain. CDR3 length: 11 residues. The V and J ends lost 7 bases and 14 bases respectively, with 20 bases between them. Germline V gene data show CDR1 as SQVTM and CDR2 as ANQGSEA. DNA for the CDR3: TGCAGCGATTCTAGCGGAAATGAGCAGTTCTTT. Its translation: CSDSSGNEQFF.

The CDR3 is CASSLTGGKRGSIWETQYF. CDR3 nucleotide sequence: TGTGCCAGCAGCTTAACAGGGGGCAAGCGGGGGTCCATCTGGGAGACCCAGTACTTC. This chain links TRBV5-6 with TRBJ2-5, with TRBD1 as a possible D gene (9 bases). The CDR3 covers 19 residues. Germline CDR1 is SGHDT and CDR2 is YYEEEE. V gave up 2 bases and J gave up 5 bases, with 28 bases separating them.

The chain has TRBV11-3 and TRBJ2-6, with D perhaps matching TRBD1 (6 bases). Germline CDR1 SGHNT, CDR2 YENEEA. This CDR3 is built from 18 residues. The germline V and J ends were trimmed by 1 base and 0 bases, with 13 bases remaining between them. This chain's CDR3 is CASSLVPAGASGANVLTF. The CDR3 DNA sequence: TGTGCCAGCAGCTTAGTTCCCGCAGGGGCCTCTGGGGCCAACGTCCTGACTTTC.

At least ten counts were recorded for this clonotype. V gene TRBV7-2 combines with J gene TRBJ2-7; D is possibly TRBD1 (6 bases). V lost 0 bases and J 1 base, leaving 10 bases between the germline ends. CDR3 length: 15 residues. CDR1 is SGHTA and CDR2 is FQGNSA in the germline V gene. CDR3 DNA sequence: TGTGCCAGCAGCTTAGCCGCAGGGACATCCTACGAGCAGTACTTC. Protein sequence: CASSLAAGTSYEQYF. Together with reference TRBV7-2 and TRBJ2-7, the CDR3 gives the full variable domain: GAGVSQSPSNKVTEKGKDVELRCDPISGHTALYWYRQSLGQGLEFLIYFQGNSAPDKSGLPSDRFSAERTGGSVSTLTIQRTQQEDSAVYLCASSLAAGTSYEQYFGPGTRLTVT.

This clonotype was counted many times. The chain combines TRBV20-1 with TRBJ2-5; 8 nucleotides agree with TRBD2. V lost 6 bases, J lost 1 base, and 1 base stayed unmatched. CDR1 and CDR2 (germline): DFQATT, SNEGSKA (reference sequence). The CDR3 consists of 12 residues. The CDR3 sequence is CSAGTSQETQYF. The CDR3 DNA follows: TGCAGTGCGGGGACTAGCCAAGAGACCCAGTACTTC.

This clonotype has at least ten counts. This rearrangement joins TRBV7-2 to TRBJ2-7; 7 bases agree with TRBD1. Trimming took 5 bases from V and 7 from J; bases not matched to a gene: 8. Germline values: CDR1 SGHTA, CDR2 FQGNSA. CDR3 length equals 13 residues. CDR3 coding DNA: TGTGCCAGCAGCCCTGACAGGGTTCGGGAGCAGTACTTC. Its protein product is CASSPDRVREQYF.

V usage is TRBV20-1 and J usage is TRBJ2-7; TRBD2 agrees at 15 bases. This CDR3 spans 16 amino acids. Looked up from germline, CDR1 is DFQATT and CDR2 is SNEGSKA (reference sequence). V was clipped by 1 base and J by 6 bases; unmatched bases: 7. The CDR3 is CSARALGLAGGPEQYF. The CDR3 DNA sequence: TGCAGTGCTAGAGCCCTAGGACTAGCGGGAGGGCCCGAGCAGTACTTC.

This clonotype was counted many times. The chain recombines TRBV19 with TRBJ2-7; perhaps TRBD1 as D (6 bases). Trimming took 1 base from V and 2 from J, leaving 12 bases between them. CDR1 LNHDA and CDR2 SQIVND come from the germline V gene (reference sequence). This CDR3 comprises 15 residues. CDR3 nucleotide sequence: TGTGCCAGTAGTATAGGTGGACAGTCGACCTACGAGCAGTACTTC. It encodes CASSIGGQSTYEQYF.

The CDR3 coding sequence is TGTGCCAGCAGCGACGACTCGGGGCTGTTTTTT. Translating it yields CASSDDSGLFF. This chain joins TRBV9 and TRBJ1-4; D is unresolved. V was cut by 3 bases and J by 14 bases, with 11 bases left in between. Germline lookup yields CDR1 SGDLS and CDR2 YYNGEE. The CDR3 runs 11 residues.

The chain joins TRBV29-1 to TRBJ2-5; TRBD1 matches at 7 bases. V dropped 6 bases and J dropped 4; count of bases not matched to a gene: 8. CDR3 length: 13 residues. Germline loops: CDR1 SQVTM, CDR2 ANQGSEA. The CDR3 loop reads CSVRQGVGETQYF. CDR3 in DNA: TGCAGCGTAAGACAGGGAGTGGGAGAGACCCAGTACTTC.

To note about this clonotype: At one end the junction does not follow the germline gene, possibly because of a read error. The chain uses TRBV7-9 and TRBJ2-6; TRBD1 matches at 8 bases. The CDR3 is made up of 20 amino acids. CDR1 is SEHNR and CDR2 is FQNEAQ in the germline V gene (reference sequence). This CDR3 reads CASSQESDRVTNSGANVLTF. The DNA of the CDR3 is TGCGCCAGCAGCCAAGAGTCGGACAGGGTAACCAACTCTGGGGCCAACGTCCTGACTTTC.

This clonotype was observed many times. One end of the junction fails to match germline, which may point to a read error. The V gene is TRBV10-3, the J gene TRBJ2-2; D is undetermined. This CDR3 has 14 residues. CDR1 and CDR2 (germline): ENHRY, SYGVKD. CDR3 sequence: CASSEAVDTGELFF. The CDR3 region has the DNA TGTGCCAGCAGTGAGGCGGTAGACACCGGGGAGCTGTTTTTT.

The V call is TRBV27, the J call TRBJ2-7; 8 nucleotides match TRBD1. The germline CDR1 and CDR2 sequences are MNHEY and SMNVEV (reference sequence). This CDR3 comprises 17 residues. The junction had 14 bases not matched to a gene; V was cut back by 4 bases and J by 3 bases. This CDR3 is CASSSWDSAGGRYEQYF. CDR3 in DNA: TGTGCCAGCAGTTCCTGGGACAGCGCAGGGGGCCGCTACGAGCAGTACTTC.

The chain links TRBV9 to TRBJ1-4, with D possibly being TRBD1 (5 bases). This CDR3 contains 12 residues. Germline V gives CDR1 SGDLS, CDR2 YYNGEE. CDR3 amino acids: CASLGQTEKLFF. For the CDR3, the DNA is TGTGCTAGTTTGGGGCAGACTGAAAAACTGTTTTTT.

The V gene is TRBV24-1, the J gene TRBJ2-7; 12 bases are a match to TRBD1. CDR1 is KGHDR, CDR2 SFDVKD, per germline. The CDR3 sequence is 16 residues long. Germline trimming cut 2 bases from V and 3 bases from J; bases unmatched to any gene: 4. CDR3 amino acids: CATSDSGTGGFYEQYF. The CDR3 DNA is TGTGCCACCAGTGATTCCGGGACAGGGGGCTTCTACGAGCAGTACTTC.

Regarding this clonotype: In this CDR3 the conserved last residue, phenylalanine or tryptophan, is missing, so a read error is likely. This chain joins TRBV20-1 and TRBJ1-2; no reliable D call. The CDR3 extends over 13 amino acids. Trimming cost V 0 bases and J 1 base, with 6 bases left between them. Germline V gene sequence: CDR1 DFQATT, CDR2 SNEGSKA (reference sequence). DNA of the CDR3: TGCAGTGCTAGAGATCCCCGTAACTATGGCTACACCCTC. It codes for CSARDPRNYGYTL.

This sequence joins TRBV25-1 and TRBJ1-2, with no clear D. The germline V gene has CDR1 MGHDK and CDR2 SYGVNS. Trimming took 6 bases from V and 5 from J, leaving 19 bases between them. CDR3 length: 15 amino acids. CDR3 nucleotide sequence: TGTGCCAGCAGCTTCGGACTTGGAGGGCAATATGGCTACACCTTC. This encodes CASSFGLGGQYGYTF.

The chain uses TRBV7-2 and TRBJ1-2, with D perhaps TRBD1 (6 bases). Trimming shortened V by 5 bases and J by 8 bases, and 12 bases separated the two germline ends. The CDR3 is made up of 12 amino acids. Germline V gene lookup returns CDR1 SGHTA and CDR2 FQGNSA. CDR3 nucleotides: TGTGCCAGCAGCCGGAACGGACAGGGCTACACCTTC. Translating gives CASSRNGQGYTF.

This rearrangement joins TRBV19 to TRBJ2-7; D not resolved. Germline CDR1 reads LNHDA; CDR2 reads SQIVND (reference sequence). The V end lost 8 bases, the J end lost 0 bases, and 11 bases lay between the germline ends. This CDR3 has 13 residues. As DNA, the CDR3 is TGTGCCAGTGGTGCCGGACCCTCCTACGAGCAGTACTTC. Its translation is CASGAGPSYEQYF. Variable domain in full (rest from reference TRBV19 and TRBJ2-7): DGGITQSPKYLFRKEGQNVTLSCEQNLNHDAMYWYRQDPGQGLRLIYYSQIVNDFQKGDIAEGYSVSREKKESFPLTVTSAQKNPTAFYLCASGAGPSYEQYFGPGTRLTVT.

The chain links TRBV11-2 to TRBJ2-1; TRBD2 matches at 11 bases. The CDR3 is made up of 15 amino acids. Losses at the gene ends were 3 bases for V and 9 bases for J; bases not matched to a gene: 7. CDR1 SGHAT and CDR2 FQNNGV come from the germline V gene. The chain's CDR3 is CASSFQGLAGGEQFF. CDR3 DNA: TGTGCCAGCAGCTTTCAAGGCCTAGCGGGAGGTGAGCAGTTCTTC.

The chain employs TRBV7-2 and TRBJ2-5; 11 bases line up with TRBD1. This CDR3 has 14 residues. CDR1 is SGHTA and CDR2 is FQGNSA in the germline V gene. V lost 1 base, J lost 7 bases, and 2 bases stayed unmatched. DNA for the CDR3: TGTGCCAGCAGCTTAGGGACAGGGGGCGCGACCCAGTACTTC. Protein: CASSLGTGGATQYF.

J is TRBJ1-1 and V is TRBV29-1; TRBD1 might be the D (6 bases). Germline CDR1 is SQVTM and CDR2 is ANQGSEA. Trimming removed 5 bases at V and 4 bases at J, with 14 bases between. This CDR3 is 13 amino acids long. The CDR3 loop reads CSVFDRTSTEAFF. CDR3 nucleotides: TGCAGCGTTTTCGACAGGACATCCACTGAAGCTTTCTTT.

The chain links TRBV9 to TRBJ2-5; possibly TRBD1 or TRBD2 for D (6 bases each). Trimming stripped 0 bases from V and 5 bases from J, with 14 bases between. CDR1 SGDLS and CDR2 YYNGEE come from the germline V gene. The CDR3 totals 15 residues. This CDR3 is CASSVGPGARETQYF. CDR3 coding DNA: TGTGCCAGCAGCGTAGGGCCGGGGGCGCGGGAGACCCAGTACTTC.

This clonotype appeared many times. The chain uses TRBV9 and TRBJ1-6; D may be TRBD1 (5 bases). This CDR3 has 15 amino acids. Germline CDR1 is SGDLS and CDR2 is YYNGEE. The germline V and J ends were trimmed by 0 bases and 8 bases, with 12 bases remaining between them. CDR3 bases: TGTGCCAGCAGCGTAGGAGCGACGGGGGATTCACCCCTCCACTTT. This translates into CASSVGATGDSPLHF.

The genes are TRBV2 and TRBJ1-2; possible D gene TRBD1, 6 bases. This CDR3 contains 17 residues. Germline CDR1 and CDR2: SNHLY and FYNNEI. The V end lost 2 bases, the J end lost 4 bases, and 20 bases lay between the germline ends. DNA for the CDR3: TGTGCCAGCAGTGAATACGGTCCCCAGGGGCCAGGCTATGGCTACACCTTC. Its translation: CASSEYGPQGPGYGYTF. Filled out from reference TRBV2 and TRBJ1-2, the complete variable domain reads EPEVTQTPSHQVTQMGQEVILRCVPISNHLYFYWYRQILGQKVEFLVSFYNNEISEKSEIFDDQFSVERPDGSNFTLKIRSTKLEDSAMYFCASSEYGPQGPGYGYTFGSGTRLTVV.

This clonotype was observed many times. V and J are TRBV5-5 and TRBJ1-5; D possibly corresponds to TRBD1 (5 bases). Trimming removed 3 bases at V and 3 bases at J, with 13 bases between. The CDR3 extends over 15 amino acids. From germline, CDR1 is SGHKS and CDR2 YYEKEE (reference sequence). CDR3 amino acids: CASSSAGQHNQPQHF. CDR3 DNA sequence: TGTGCCAGCAGCTCCGCGGGGCAGCACAATCAGCCCCAGCATTTT. Together with reference TRBV5-5 and TRBJ1-5, the CDR3 gives the full variable domain: DAGVTQSPTHLIKTRGQQVTLRCSPISGHKSVSWYQQVLGQGPQFIFQYYEKEERGRGNFPDRFSARQFPNYSSELNVNALLLGDSALYLCASSSAGQHNQPQHFGDGTRLSIL.

This clonotype came up many times. The gene calls are TRBV7-8 and TRBJ2-6; TRBD2 matches 8 bases. The CDR3 length is 19 residues. Germline V CDR1 and CDR2: SGHVS, FQNEAQ. Trimming at V came to 6 bases and at J to 0 bases, leaving 13 bases not matched to a gene. DNA of the CDR3: TGTGCCAGCAGTCAGCCTTCGGGGGGGACGCACTCTGGGGCCAACGTCCTGACTTTC. Amino acid sequence: CASSQPSGGTHSGANVLTF.